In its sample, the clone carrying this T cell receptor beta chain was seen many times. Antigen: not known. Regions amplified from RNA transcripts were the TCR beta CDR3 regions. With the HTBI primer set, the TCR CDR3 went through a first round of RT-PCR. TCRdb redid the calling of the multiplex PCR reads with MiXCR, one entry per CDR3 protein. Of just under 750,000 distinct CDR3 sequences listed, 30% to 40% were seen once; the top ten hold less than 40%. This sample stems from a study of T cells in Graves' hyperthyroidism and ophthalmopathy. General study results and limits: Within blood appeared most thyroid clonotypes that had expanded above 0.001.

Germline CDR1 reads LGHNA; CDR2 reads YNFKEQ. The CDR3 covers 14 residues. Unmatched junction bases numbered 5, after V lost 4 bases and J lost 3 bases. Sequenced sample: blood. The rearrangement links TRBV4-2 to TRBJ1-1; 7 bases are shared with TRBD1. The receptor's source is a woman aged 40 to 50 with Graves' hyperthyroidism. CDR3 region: CASSRQGGDTEAFF. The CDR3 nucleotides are TGTGCCAGCAGCCGACAGGGTGGGGACACTGAAGCTTTCTTT.